The 6 T cell receptor beta chains below all came from one sample that was sequenced in a study of blood T cells in healthy people across ages. Combining a sample-barcoded 5' primer with a J-beta primer mix, a second PCR ran for roughly 7 to 11 cycles. A single record per CDR3 protein comes from TCRdb applying MiXCR to the 5' RACE reads. The repertoire holds hundreds of thousands of distinct CDR3 sequences, with approximately 40% as singletons. Sequencing input: blood. The source of these receptors is a man older than 75 in good health.

The chain joins TRBV5-4 to TRBJ2-5; D is possibly TRBD2 (5 bases). V was cut by 4 bases and J by 5 bases, with 18 bases left in between. The CDR3 length is 15 residues. The germline V gene has CDR1 SGHNT and CDR2 YYREEE (reference sequence). DNA of the CDR3: TGTGCCAGCAGCCTGTACCCGGGAAAGGTCGAGACCCAGTACTTC. This encodes CASSLYPGKVETQYF.

This chain joins TRBV3-1 and TRBJ2-1, with D unresolved. The germline V gene encodes CDR1 LGHDT and CDR2 YNNKEL (reference sequence). V lost 7 bases and J 10 bases, leaving 14 bases between the germline ends. The CDR3 is 12 residues long. CDR3 sequence (DNA): TGTGCCAGCAAAGGCAGTACCTACGAGCAGTTCTTC. This encodes CASKGSTYEQFF.

This chain links TRBV7-2 with TRBJ2-4; 9 bases match TRBD1. The V gene end was trimmed by 5 bases and the J gene end by 2 bases; junction bases not matched to a gene: 10. CDR1 is SGHTA and CDR2 is FQGNSA in the germline V gene. The CDR3 loop spans 17 amino acids. CDR3 coding DNA: TGTGCCAGCAGCCCTCGACAGGGGGAATTGTCCAAAAACATTCAGTACTTC. Residues: CASSPRQGELSKNIQYF.

The chain has TRBV20-1 and TRBJ1-5; TRBD1 might be the D (5 bases). V was trimmed by 1 base and J by 5 bases, leaving 18 bases between them. The CDR3 length is 16 residues. From germline, CDR1 is DFQATT and CDR2 SNEGSKA (reference sequence). The chain's CDR3 is CSARGSGEVRDQPQHF. The CDR3 coding sequence is TGCAGTGCTAGAGGGTCGGGGGAGGTAAGGGATCAGCCCCAGCATTTT.

This clonotype was detected a few times. The rearrangement joins TRBV3-1 to TRBJ2-1, with 7 bases fitting TRBD2. The J call may not be correct, given that the DNA end is closer to TRBJ2-7. Germline V CDR1 and CDR2: LGHDT, YNNKEL (reference sequence). There are 15 residues in the CDR3. DNA for the CDR3: TGTGCCAGCAGCCAGCCGACTAGCTCCTACAATGAGCAGTACTTC. It translates to CASSQPTSSYNEQYF.

The rearrangement links TRBV29-1 to TRBJ2-1; 8 nucleotides line up with TRBD1. From germline, CDR1 is SQVTM and CDR2 ANQGSEA. V was pared by 0 bases and J by 9 bases, with 10 bases of the junction left unmatched. This CDR3 comprises 15 residues. Here the CDR3 DNA reads TGCAGCGTTGAAGACCCGACAGGGGCAGTACGTGAGCAGTTCTTC. Translating it yields CSVEDPTGAVREQFF.